This TCR beta chain emerged from a study of regulatory T cells in long-lasting Graves disease (dated by TCRdb to about 2021). Study-wide context: Newly diagnosed Graves' disease patients had taken antithyroid drugs for less than 3 months. The study was registered as a clinical trial and conducted in China. Patients with persistent Graves' disease were compared with patients with newly diagnosed Graves' disease using TCR sequencing and RNA sequencing of peripheral blood. A total of about 33 samples were covered by TCR sequencing, comprising around 13 persistent and about 20 newly diagnosed Graves' disease patients. General conclusions and limits of the study: The study examined only peripheral blood because the primary lesion, thyroid tissue, could not be accessed. The authors noted that the small sample size was a limitation that may lower accuracy. Compared with newly diagnosed patients, persistent Graves' disease patients had lower TCR Shannon entropy and fewer highly expanded clones, which suggests clonal expansion. Sequencing and analysis were limited to the TCR beta chain. A larger number of public clonotypes was shared among persistent patients (under 3,000) than among newly diagnosed patients (around 870).

The library was obtained by multiplex PCR. Sequencing used an Illumina HiSeq 4000. TCR beta libraries were built with iRepertoire HTBI primers and Arm-PCR amplification of CDR3 regions. Before sequencing, the PCR products went through gel purification. The paper's processing steps were these. Gene usage analysis of CDR3 amino acid clonotypes used the roughly 62 TRBV and some 13 TRBJ segments found across samples. COPE and FqMerger were used to merge filtered high-quality paired reads into contigs. Contigs were aligned with BLAST to IMGT TRBV, TRBD and TRBJ reference genes, and CDR3 was defined per IMGT. Any clonotype with a frequency above 0.1% was classified as a highly expanded clone. Shannon entropy served as the measure of repertoire diversity, while the Gini coefficient captured V-J evenness. A clonotype was considered public if more than one individual shared it. The raw public data were reprocessed by TCRdb itself: fastp quality trimming at Q25, MiXCR clonotype calling, in-frame beta chains only. One record per CDR3 amino acid sequence lists the most common genes and DNA. The V and J calls and clone size are TCRdb's, not the authors'. In all, the sample holds fewer than 400,000 distinct CDR3 sequences, and 18% of those were seen once. The ten largest clonotypes hold about 40% of the sample.

This clonotype was observed once. This receptor's antigen is unknown. Base quality data are lacking; no much larger clone is found one base away. One read alone is a weak basis. Sample time point, as interpreted from the label and publication: newly diagnosed GD, antithyroid drugs for less than 3 months. For both TCR sequencing and RNA sequencing, RNA was extracted from PBMCs using TRIzol. Graves' disease was diagnosed according to American Thyroid Association guidelines. Recruitment of patients was carried out at an endocrinology department in Xi'an, China. From each patient, around 9.3 milliliters of peripheral blood was collected into an EDTA anticoagulant tube. PBMCs were isolated by Ficoll Paque Plus density gradient separation without further T cell sorting. An Agilent 2100 Bioanalyzer and agarose gel were used to check RNA quality, while a NanoDrop 2000 measured RNA concentration. Sequences were derived from peripheral blood mononuclear cells (PBMCs), sampled at new diagnosis, from a patient treated with antithyroid drugs. This TCR derives from a female donor with Graves disease.

This receptor carries the CDR3 CASSLASAGRGAQYF. In nucleotide form, the sequence is TGTGCCAGCAGCTTAGCTAGCGCAGGGAGAGGTGCGCAGTATTTT. The chain is encoded by TRBV30 joined to TRBJ2-3, with TRBD2 tentatively as D gene (6 bases match). From cysteine to phenylalanine, the CDR3 is 15 amino acids long. The sequence is cut down to CDR3 DNA, 45 bases in frame from base 1. Looking up the germline V gene (reference sequence) yields CDR1 GTSNPN and CDR2 SVGIG. The trim is 8 bases for V and 10 bases for J, with a gap of 28 bases between the germline ends.